In its sample, the clone carrying this T cell receptor (beta chain) was seen once. Its cognate antigen is unknown. This sample was included in a study of OX40 agonist ivuxolimab in advanced cancers. Study-level background: Patients' therapy was ivuxolimab, an antibody that acts as an agonist of OX40 (CD134). Past anti-PD-1, anti-PD-L1 or anti-CTLA-4 therapy was accepted, and roughly 40% had received some. Partial responses occurred in Three dose-escalation patients, one with hepatocellular carcinoma and two with cutaneous melanoma.

This CDR3 contains 17 residues. V gave up 2 bases and J gave up 11 bases; unmatched junction bases: 15. Germline lookup yields CDR1 MDHEN and CDR2 SYDVKM. Study-level points and caveats: At 0.1 to 3.0 mg/kg, CD4+ and CD8+ blood T cells expanded clonally by week 6.

Profiling relied on immunoSEQ multiplex PCR, and the TCRdb table lists in-frame clones only, not all of them. The profile covers more than 70,000 clones, with less than 95% appearing a single time and around 1.7% taken by the ten largest. The sequenced sample was CD4+ or CD8+ T cells sorted from blood, obtained in a trial of the OX40 agonist ivuxolimab. This receptor was taken from an adult with an advanced solid tumor such as melanoma, head and neck, liver or kidney cancer. The chain is built from TRBV28 and TRBJ1-4, with 9 bases aligning to TRBD1. The CDR3 DNA reads TGTGCCAGCAGTTTAGGCGGGCCGGGACAGGGTTTGCGGAAACTGTTTTTT. Translated: CASSLGGPGQGLRKLFF.